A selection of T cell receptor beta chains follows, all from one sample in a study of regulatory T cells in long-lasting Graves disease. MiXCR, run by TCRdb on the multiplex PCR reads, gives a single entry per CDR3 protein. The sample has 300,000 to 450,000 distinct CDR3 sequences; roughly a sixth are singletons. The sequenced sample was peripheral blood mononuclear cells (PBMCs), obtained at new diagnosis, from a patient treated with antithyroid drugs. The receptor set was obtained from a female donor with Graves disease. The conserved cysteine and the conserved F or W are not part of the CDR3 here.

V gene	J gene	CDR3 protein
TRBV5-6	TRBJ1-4	ASSPGTESTNEKLF
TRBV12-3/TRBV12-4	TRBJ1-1	ASTPQGYDTEAF
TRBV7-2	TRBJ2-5	ASSQPWETQY
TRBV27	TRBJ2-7	ASSLGLDYEQY
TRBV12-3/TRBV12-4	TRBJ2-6	ASSSAEARLQGPRLGANVLT
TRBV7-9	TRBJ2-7	ASSFTGLSEQY
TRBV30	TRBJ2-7	AWSGLNEQY
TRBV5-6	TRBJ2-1	ASSLNSPNEQF
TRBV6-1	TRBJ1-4	ASSRRQGHEKLF
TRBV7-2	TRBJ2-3	ASSPAGGTDTQY
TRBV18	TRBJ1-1	ASSTGTDTEAF
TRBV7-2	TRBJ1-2	ASGRPGQGGYT
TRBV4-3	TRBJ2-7	ASSQQGGTGSSYEQY
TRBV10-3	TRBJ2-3	AISESISRQATDTQY
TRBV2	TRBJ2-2	ASTEGQGSTGELF
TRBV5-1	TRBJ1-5	ASSPGAGGEQPQH
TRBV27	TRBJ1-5	ASGQGLEVQPQH
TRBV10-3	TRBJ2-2	AISESSFPGELF
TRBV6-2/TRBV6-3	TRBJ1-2	ASSYGAGGGYGYT
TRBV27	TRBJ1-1	ASSHIRQLLTEAF
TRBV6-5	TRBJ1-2	ASSYDGQQNYGYT
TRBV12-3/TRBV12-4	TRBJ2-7	ASKVVSEQY
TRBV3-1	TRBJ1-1	ASSQLTSGTGGEGTEAF
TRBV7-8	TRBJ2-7	ASSPLAGVDEQY
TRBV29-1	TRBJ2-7	SVTSDRSSYEQY
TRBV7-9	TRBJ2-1	ASSLSSGYNEQF
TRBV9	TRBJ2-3	ASSVGGGRTDTQY
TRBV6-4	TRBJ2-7	ASSASGTGAGEQY
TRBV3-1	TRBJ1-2	ASSQDDLGGRENGYT
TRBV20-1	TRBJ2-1	SAPKLAGGYNEQF
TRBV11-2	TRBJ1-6	ASSSLKRQSDSLH
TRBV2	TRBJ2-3	ASSEELAGGDTQY
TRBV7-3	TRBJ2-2	ASSLSRGAVTGELF
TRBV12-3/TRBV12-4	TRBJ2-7	ASSLTPAGIPASEQY
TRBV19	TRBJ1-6	ASGIQAGNSPLH
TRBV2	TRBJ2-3	ASSSTGGKDTQY
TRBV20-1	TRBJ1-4	SATKGASNEKLF
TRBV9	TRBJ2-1	ASSVGGPSNEQF
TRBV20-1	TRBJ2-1	SASIVNEQF
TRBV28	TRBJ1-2	ASSSRTGGVIYGYT
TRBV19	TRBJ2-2	ASSSAGAMNTGELF
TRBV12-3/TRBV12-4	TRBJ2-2	ASSFRQGIGELF
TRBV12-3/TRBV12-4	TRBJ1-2	ASSLNMGQGSYGYT
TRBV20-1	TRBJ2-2	SARDLAGPRELF
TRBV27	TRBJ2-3	ASSLSQAGGTDTQY